The source of this TCR beta chain is a study of cytomegalovirus exposure and HLA in healthy donors. A word on this clone: Antigen specificity is unknown.

Despite likely unrecorded immune exposures, the donors were nominally healthy at the time of sampling. Whole-study findings and limits: Differences between HLA loci emerged in a later analysis of TCR association rates, with DRB1 most and HLA-C fewest. Across donors, presence/absence analyses took sequencing depth to be roughly uniform.

PCR primers comprised 60 Vbeta and 13 Jbeta primers. The data were produced by immunoSEQ multiplex PCR, yet TCRdb's version contains in-frame clones alone and is incomplete. The sample shows about 210,000 clones, just under 80% of them seen only once. Sequences were obtained from PBMCs. This sequence was found in a boy younger than 18 in good health and CMV-seronegative.

CDR3 coding DNA: TGTGCCAGCAGGTCCGGGGGGGAGACCCAGTACTTC. It is translated as CASRSGGETQYF. The V and J genes are TRBV2 and TRBJ2-5, with 7 positions matching TRBD2. The CDR3 has 12 residues. With V trimmed by 6 bases and J by 5 bases, 3 bases remained unmatched. Germline lookup yields CDR1 SNHLY and CDR2 FYNNEI. Full variable domain (rest looked up from reference TRBV2 and TRBJ2-5): EPEVTQTPSHQVTQMGQEVILRCVPISNHLYFYWYRQILGQKVEFLVSFYNNEISEKSEIFDDQFSVERPDGSNFTLKIRSTKLEDSAMYFCASRSGGETQYFGPGTRLLVL.